This TCR beta chain is drawn from a study of blood T cell repertoires in COVID-19. Study overall: Samples came from the United States, Italy and Spain, spanning acute and convalescent COVID-19.

CDR1 and CDR2 (germline): KGHDR, SFDVKD. Unmatched junction bases numbered 7, after V lost 3 bases and J lost 3 bases. The CDR3 totals 16 residues. Original handling: Quantification of nucleated cells was approximated via reference gene primer amplification. TCRdb's copy holds only in-frame clones and misses some; the assay was immunoSEQ multiplex PCR. The V and J calls and the clone size are those of that table, but D and trimming were determined from the DNA. The sample lists approximately 270,000 clones, roughly 86% occurring once. The sequenced sample consisted of peripheral blood. The rearrangement uses TRBV24-1 and TRBJ1-5, with 7 bases matching TRBD1. The sequence came from a man aged 35 to 55 with active or convalescent COVID-19. CDR3 nucleotide sequence: TGTGCCACCAGTGATCCCCAGGGGGTTCCCAATCAGCCCCAGCATTTT. It translates to CATSDPQGVPNQPQHF.